What follows are 29 T cell receptor beta chains derived from one specimen sequenced in a study of blood T cell repertoires in COVID-19. Sequencing was performed with immunoSEQ multiplex PCR; in TCRdb, only in-frame clones are kept and a portion is missing. The sample consists of around 72,000 clones, 70% to 90% of them appearing once. The sequencing input was peripheral blood. The origin of the receptors is an elderly woman with acute or convalescent COVID-19.

This sequence joins TRBV2 and TRBJ2-5; the D is unclear. The CDR3 is 10 amino acids. V lost 6 bases to trimming and J lost 5 bases, with 4 bases between them. From germline, CDR1 is SNHLY and CDR2 FYNNEI. CDR3: CASSVETQYF. CDR3 DNA sequence: TGTGCCAGCAGCGTGGAGACCCAGTACTTC.

V usage is TRBV5-8 and J usage is TRBJ1-6, with D perhaps matching TRBD1 (6 bases). The V and J ends lost 2 bases and 9 bases respectively, with 18 bases between them. CDR3 length equals 16 residues. Per the germline V gene, CDR1 is SGHTS and CDR2 is YDEGEE. CDR3 sequence: CASSFPGAVEVSPLHF. CDR3 DNA: TGTGCCAGCAGCTTCCCAGGGGCGGTTGAGGTTTCACCCCTCCACTTT.

The chain joins TRBV25-1 to TRBJ1-1, with 7 nucleotides matching TRBD1. The V segment lost 3 bases and the J segment 1 base; nucleotides outside the gene matches: 2. The germline V gene encodes CDR1 MGHDK and CDR2 SYGVNS. CDR3 length: 14 residues. CDR3 in DNA: TGTGCCAGCAGTGATGAGGGGGCGAACACTGAAGCTTTCTTT. Its protein product is CASSDEGANTEAFF.

The V and J genes are TRBV18 and TRBJ1-1, with TRBD1 identical over 11 bases. V shed 3 bases, J shed 2 bases, and the junction held 2 bases outside the gene matches. The CDR3 extends over 15 amino acids. Germline V lookup: CDR1 KGHSH, CDR2 LQKENI. The CDR3 DNA reads as TGTGCCAGCTCACCCGGACAGGGGGCTAACACTGAAGCTTTCTTT. Its translation is CASSPGQGANTEAFF.

This clone was seen once. The V and J genes are TRBV11-2 and TRBJ2-2; TRBD1 might be the D (6 bases). With 4 bases removed from V and 0 bases from J, the gap between germline ends came to 12 bases. The CDR3 loop spans 16 amino acids. Germline-derived CDR1 and CDR2 are SGHAT and FQNNGV. The CDR3 coding sequence is TGTGCCAGCAGCTCAGGGGTTCTAGCGAACACCGGGGAGCTGTTTTTT. It encodes CASSSGVLANTGELFF.

The rearrangement links TRBV7-8 to TRBJ1-1; TRBD1 agrees at 7 bases. Germline V gene sequence: CDR1 SGHVS, CDR2 FQNEAQ. The CDR3 has 14 residues. J was trimmed by 8 bases and V by 1 base; bases with no gene match: 7. CDR3 region: CASSLVRTGGEAFF. The CDR3 DNA is TGTGCCAGCAGCTTAGTAAGGACAGGAGGCGAAGCTTTCTTT.

The chain recombines TRBV6-5 with TRBJ1-5; D is possibly TRBD1 (5 bases). V was shortened by 6 bases and J by 7 bases, with 19 bases between the two germline ends. CDR1 MNHEY and CDR2 SVGAGI come from the germline V gene. The CDR3 totals 15 residues. In DNA, the CDR3 is TGTGCCAGCAGCGGACACGGGGAGGAAGGGCAGCCCCAGCATTTT. Protein: CASSGHGEEGQPQHF.

This chain joins TRBV12-3 or TRBV12-4 and TRBJ1-1, with a possible D match to TRBD1 (5 bases). The V end lost 6 bases, the J end lost 2 bases, and 10 bases lay between the germline ends. The CDR3 is 13 amino acids. CDR3 DNA: TGTGCCAGCAGACGAACAGGCAACACTGAAGCTTTCTTT. This encodes CASRRTGNTEAFF.

The rearrangement uses TRBV5-4 and TRBJ2-1, with TRBD2 matching over 9 bases. CDR1 is SGHNT and CDR2 is YYREEE in the germline V gene (reference sequence). CDR3 length: 15 residues. The junction had 7 bases not matched to a gene; V was cut back by 5 bases and J by 4 bases. The DNA of the CDR3 is TGTGCCAGCAGTCTTAAGCGGGAGGTATACAATGAGCAGTTCTTC. This translates into CASSLKREVYNEQFF.

The chain combines TRBV30 with TRBJ1-2; TRBD1 matches 7 bases. The CDR3 runs to 15 residues. Germline assignment: CDR1 GTSNPN and CDR2 SVGIG (reference sequence). V shed 0 bases and J 4 bases; nucleotides not matched to a gene: 8. CDR3 in DNA: TGTGCCTGGAGTGTTGGAACAGGGGTGGCCTATGGCTACACCTTC. Protein: CAWSVGTGVAYGYTF.

CDR3 sequence: CASSQHAGGRDEQFF. The DNA for the CDR3 is TGTGCCAGCAGCCAACACGCGGGGGGCCGGGATGAGCAGTTCTTC. The J gene is TRBJ2-1, the V gene TRBV4-2, with 8 bases identical to TRBD2. Per the germline V gene, CDR1 is LGHNA and CDR2 is YNFKEQ. J was trimmed by 8 bases and V by 2 bases; bases with no gene match: 8. This CDR3 is built from 15 residues.

The count of this clone is one. The rearrangement links TRBV7-2 to TRBJ2-7; a weak D match, TRBD2 (5 bases). Germline V lookup: CDR1 SGHTA, CDR2 FQGNSA. Trimming left V 2 bases short and J 3 bases short, with 11 bases between. The CDR3 extends over 14 amino acids. CDR3 sequence (DNA): TGTGCCAGCAGCTTACTAGCCAGGAACTACGAGCAGTACTTC. Translating it yields CASSLLARNYEQYF.

This chain links TRBV30 with TRBJ2-7, with a weak D call TRBD1 (5 bases). Germline V lookup: CDR1 GTSNPN, CDR2 SVGIG (reference sequence). Trimming stripped 3 bases from V and 5 bases from J, with 8 bases between. The CDR3 is 11 amino acids. Here the CDR3 reads CAWRGQDEQYF. The CDR3 DNA is TGTGCCTGGAGGGGGCAGGACGAGCAGTACTTC.

V is TRBV5-5 and J is TRBJ1-2; TRBD1 aligns across 8 bases. Germline CDR1 reads SGHKS; CDR2 reads YYEKEE (reference sequence). The CDR3 has 14 residues. Trimming removed 4 bases from V and 4 bases from J; junction bases left unmatched: 6. The CDR3 nucleotides are TGTGCCAGCAGCGGGTTGACAGGGGCCTATGGCTACACCTTC. It codes for CASSGLTGAYGYTF. Complete variable domain (other parts from reference TRBV5-5 and TRBJ1-2): DAGVTQSPTHLIKTRGQQVTLRCSPISGHKSVSWYQQVLGQGPQFIFQYYEKEERGRGNFPDRFSARQFPNYSSELNVNALLLGDSALYLCASSGLTGAYGYTFGSGTRLTVV.

The rearrangement links TRBV15 to TRBJ1-1, with a tentative D call TRBD1 (5 bases). Per the germline V gene, CDR1 is LNHNV and CDR2 is YYDKDF (reference sequence). There are 15 residues in the CDR3. The V and J ends lost 5 bases and 0 bases respectively, with 13 bases between them. The CDR3: CATSAAGVMNTEAFF. CDR3 DNA sequence: TGTGCCACCAGCGCCGCGGGGGTGATGAACACTGAAGCTTTCTTT. Filled out from reference TRBV15 and TRBJ1-1, the complete variable domain reads DAMVIQNPRYQVTQFGKPVTLSCSQTLNHNVMYWYQQKSSQAPKLLFHYYDKDFNNEADTPDNFQSRRPNTSFCFLDIRSPGLGDTAMYLCATSAAGVMNTEAFFGQGTRLTVV.

V usage is TRBV15 and J usage is TRBJ2-1, with 9 nucleotides matching TRBD1. Losses at the gene ends were 1 base for V and 0 bases for J; bases not matched to a gene: 13. Germline V lookup: CDR1 LNHNV, CDR2 YYDKDF (reference sequence). The CDR3 covers 20 residues. The CDR3 DNA is TGTGCCACCAGCAGAGCGATAGGACAGGGGTCCCTGAGCTCCTACAATGAGCAGTTCTTC. Amino acid sequence: CATSRAIGQGSLSSYNEQFF.

This chain joins TRBV13 and TRBJ2-3; 14 nucleotides match TRBD2. The CDR3 extends over 18 amino acids. V was pared by 5 bases and J by 0 bases, with 7 bases of the junction left unmatched. Germline loops: CDR1 PRHDT, CDR2 FYEKMQ (reference sequence). CDR3 bases: TGTGCCAGCAGCCCCCGGACTAGCGGGAGGCATAGCACAGATACGCAGTATTTT. It specifies CASSPRTSGRHSTDTQYF. Variable domain in full (rest from reference TRBV13 and TRBJ2-3): AAGVIQSPRHLIKEKRETATLKCYPIPRHDTVYWYQQGPGQDPQFLISFYEKMQSDKGSIPDRFSAQQFSDYHSELNMSSLELGDSALYFCASSPRTSGRHSTDTQYFGPGTRLTVL.

V is TRBV7-9 and J is TRBJ2-7; 7 nucleotides line up with TRBD1. This CDR3 is built from 15 residues. Looked up from germline, CDR1 is SEHNR and CDR2 is FQNEAQ (reference sequence). V gave up 4 bases and J gave up 2 bases; unmatched junction bases: 8. CDR3 in DNA: TGTGCCAGCAGCTCTATCCGGGACAGCGCCTACGAGCAGTACTTC. This encodes CASSSIRDSAYEQYF. The whole variable domain, filled in from reference TRBV7-9 and TRBJ2-7, reads DTGVSQNPRHKITKRGQNVTFRCDPISEHNRLYWYRQTLGQGPEFLTYFQNEAQLEKSRLLSDRFSAERPKGSFSTLEIQRTEQGDSAMYLCASSSIRDSAYEQYFGPGTRLTVT.

This clone was found once. J is TRBJ2-3 and V is TRBV5-1; 8 bases align to TRBD2. The germline V gene has CDR1 SGHRS and CDR2 YFSETQ. Germline trimming cut 7 bases from V and 2 bases from J; bases unmatched to any gene: 6. The CDR3 length is 14 residues. The CDR3 sequence is CASQTGGVTDTQYF. The CDR3, as DNA: TGCGCCAGCCAAACGGGAGGGGTCACAGATACGCAGTATTTT.

The chain employs TRBV5-4 and TRBJ1-2, with TRBD1 identical over 8 bases. The ends lost 1 base at V and 9 bases at J; junction bases unmatched: 5. In germline, CDR1 is SGHNT, CDR2 YYREEE (reference sequence). The CDR3 length is 13 residues. The CDR3 reads CASSLQGAVSYTF. The CDR3 coding sequence is TGTGCCAGCAGCTTGCAGGGGGCTGTGAGCTACACCTTC.

This rearrangement joins TRBV19 to TRBJ1-2; 7 positions match TRBD1. V lost 6 bases, J lost 6 bases, and 13 bases stayed unmatched. In germline, CDR1 is LNHDA, CDR2 SQIVND (reference sequence). The CDR3 has 15 residues. The CDR3, as DNA: TGTGCCAGTAGCCTTGGCGGCAGGGGGTTGAATGGCTACACCTTC. Translating it yields CASSLGGRGLNGYTF.

The chain couples TRBV10-2 to TRBJ1-5; unclear D gene. Germline CDR1 reads WSHSY; CDR2 reads SAAADI. Trimming took off 10 bases at V and 4 bases at J, with 20 bases between the two ends. The CDR3 extends over 15 amino acids. The CDR3 DNA sequence: TGCGCCACCTCTTTTTCGAGGCAACCTAATCAGCCCCAGCATTTT. Its protein is CATSFSRQPNQPQHF.

The genes are TRBV2 and TRBJ2-6; 8 nucleotides line up with TRBD1. V was clipped by 5 bases and J by 0 bases; unmatched bases: 12. The CDR3 length is 19 residues. In germline, CDR1 is SNHLY, CDR2 FYNNEI. The CDR3 sequence: CASSKSPGTGLSGANVLTF. The CDR3 DNA sequence: TGTGCCAGCAGTAAATCACCGGGGACAGGCCTCTCTGGGGCCAACGTCCTGACTTTC.

J is TRBJ2-5 and V is TRBV5-1; 9 positions match TRBD1. This CDR3 comprises 16 residues. The trim removed 4 bases at V and 5 bases at J, leaving 12 bases unmatched. Germline V CDR1 and CDR2: SGHRS, YFSETQ. CDR3 nucleotides: TGCGCCAGCAGCCCAGATCTACAGGGGGCGTGGGAGACCCAGTACTTC. Encoded protein: CASSPDLQGAWETQYF.

This rearrangement joins TRBV5-5 to TRBJ1-1; a possible D gene is TRBD1 (5 bases). Trimming cost V 4 bases and J 5 bases, with 18 bases left between them. The germline V gene has CDR1 SGHKS and CDR2 YYEKEE (reference sequence). This CDR3 contains 15 residues. The CDR3 nucleotides are TGTGCCAGCAGCGGCTCCGGGGGTCTATCGACTGAAGCTTTCTTT. As protein: CASSGSGGLSTEAFF.

This chain joins TRBV3-1 (or the pseudogene TRBV3-2) and TRBJ2-3; 7 bases map to TRBD2. Losses at the gene ends were 5 bases for V and 4 bases for J; bases not matched to a gene: 12. CDR1 LGHDT and CDR2 YNNKEL come from the germline V gene (reference sequence). This CDR3 is built from 16 residues. The CDR3 sequence is CASSFMGASGPDTQYF. DNA of the CDR3: TGTGCCAGCAGCTTCATGGGAGCTAGCGGACCAGATACGCAGTATTTT.

This clone was observed a few times. This chain uses TRBV29-1 with TRBJ2-7; possible D gene TRBD1, 8 bases. Deletions cut 1 base from V and 2 bases from J, with 18 bases between. Germline V lookup: CDR1 SQVTM, CDR2 ANQGSEA. The CDR3 loop spans 16 amino acids. CDR3 nucleotide sequence: TGCAGCGTTGAAGGAACCGACAGGGGAGGGACCTACGAGCAGTACTTC. This encodes CSVEGTDRGGTYEQYF.

This chain connects TRBV5-4 to TRBJ2-7; TRBD2 matches at 12 bases. CDR3 length: 16 residues. The V gene's germline CDR1 is SGHNT and CDR2 YYREEE (reference sequence). Germline trimming cut 5 bases from V and 2 bases from J; bases unmatched to any gene: 8. CDR3 coding DNA: TGTGCCAGCAGGGGCGGACTAGCGGGAACCACCTACGAGCAGTACTTC. This translates into CASRGGLAGTTYEQYF.

This CDR3 reads CATSDSGGYGYTF. In DNA, the CDR3 is TGTGCCACCAGTGACTCAGGGGGGTATGGCTACACCTTC. The chain combines TRBV24-1 with TRBJ1-2; 7 bases agree with TRBD1. The CDR3 extends over 13 amino acids. The germline gives CDR1 KGHDR, CDR2 SFDVKD. J was trimmed by 5 bases and V by 4 bases; bases with no gene match: 3.